This T cell receptor beta chain was found in a study of T cells in tuberculosis. Whole-study context: PBMC were archived before or within 7 days of starting treatment.

Time point indicated: new active TB diagnosis, blood taken before or within 7 days of starting treatment. This table comes from immunoSEQ multiplex PCR, and its TCRdb copy is limited to in-frame clones, with some not included. The table includes about 5,500 clones, approximately 97% detected once. As regards this clone: Its antigen remains unidentified.

General study findings and limits: Active tuberculosis patients had shorter CDR3-alpha; the beta difference was nonsignificant.

CDR1 is SGHTA and CDR2 is FQGTGA in the germline V gene. This CDR3 comprises 14 residues. J gave up 5 bases and V 5 bases, and 6 bases lay outside the gene matches. The origin of this receptor is an adult with tuberculosis. The starting material was PBMCs, obtained at tuberculosis diagnosis. The chain is built from TRBV7-3 and TRBJ2-7; the match to TRBD1 covers 10 bases. The CDR3 nucleotides are TGTGCCAGCAGCCGGACCGGGACAGGGGACGAGCAGTACTTC. This sequence encodes CASSRTGTGDEQYF.